A single sample gave rise to the 27 T cell receptor beta chains below, sequenced in a study of cytomegalovirus exposure and HLA in healthy donors. TCRdb keeps only in-frame clones here, not all; method: immunoSEQ multiplex PCR. The profile shows around 170,000 clones, about 85% of them singletons. The sample consisted of PBMCs. The receptors originated from a man between 18 and 29 years old in good health and CMV-seropositive.

The CDR3 sequence: CASSTQGQETQYF. DNA for the CDR3: TGTGCCAGTAGTACCCAGGGACAAGAGACCCAGTACTTC. This chain uses TRBV19 with TRBJ2-5; the D gene is possibly TRBD1 (5 bases). V lost 4 bases and J lost 2, with 8 bases in between. CDR1 is LNHDA, CDR2 SQIVND, per germline (reference sequence). The CDR3 contains 13 residues.

The chain is built from TRBV7-8 and TRBJ2-2; 12 bases match TRBD2. Germline loops: CDR1 SGHVS, CDR2 FQNEAQ. V trimming: 4 bases; J trimming: 4 bases; junction bases outside the gene matches: 1. This CDR3 has 15 residues. CDR3 residues: CASSSSGRATGELFF. The CDR3 region has the DNA TGTGCCAGCAGCTCTAGCGGGAGGGCCACCGGGGAGCTGTTTTTT.

V is TRBV4-1 and J is TRBJ1-1; tentative D call: TRBD1 (5 bases). Germline CDR1 and CDR2: MGHRA and YSYEKL. The V end was cut by 0 bases, the J end by 4 bases, with 15 bases between. This CDR3 has 16 residues. The CDR3 region is CASSQDKIGVGTEAFF. CDR3 DNA: TGCGCCAGCAGCCAAGATAAAATAGGGGTAGGCACTGAAGCTTTCTTT.

The V and J genes are TRBV5-1 and TRBJ1-2, with TRBD1 identical over 9 bases. The germline V gene encodes CDR1 SGHRS and CDR2 YFSETQ. With V trimmed by 5 bases and J by 7 bases, 6 bases remained unmatched. The CDR3 is made up of 13 amino acids. The CDR3 region has the DNA TGCGCCAGCAGTCCCGGACAGGGGTCTGGCTACACCTTC. Protein product: CASSPGQGSGYTF. The whole variable domain, remainder taken from reference TRBV5-1 and TRBJ1-2, is KAGVTQTPRYLIKTRGQQVTLSCSPISGHRSVSWYQQTPGQGLQFLFEYFSETQRNKGNFPGRFSGRQFSNSRSEMNVSTLELGDSALYLCASSPGQGSGYTFGSGTRLTVV.

This chain joins TRBV10-1 and TRBJ2-1; 10 bases are shared with TRBD2. This CDR3 comprises 15 residues. Germline trimming cut 5 bases from V and 4 bases from J; bases unmatched to any gene: 5. From germline, CDR1 is WNHNN and CDR2 SYGVQD (reference sequence). The CDR3 DNA follows: TGCGCCAGCAGTACCGGGACTAGCGTATACAATGAGCAGTTCTTC. It is translated as CASSTGTSVYNEQFF.

This clone was seen a single time. V and J are TRBV15 and TRBJ1-4, with 7 bases that match TRBD1. V gave up 3 bases and J gave up 5 bases; unmatched junction bases: 0. The V gene's germline CDR1 is LNHNV and CDR2 YYDKDF (reference sequence). The CDR3 covers 13 residues. In nucleotides, the CDR3 is TGTGCCACCAGCAGGGACAGGAATGAAAAACTGTTTTTT. Its protein product is CATSRDRNEKLFF.

The CDR3 is CASSAGFLLPSTGGPYEQYF. CDR3 DNA sequence: TGTGCCAGCAGCGCCGGATTTTTGTTACCTTCGACAGGGGGGCCCTACGAGCAGTACTTC. The V gene is TRBV9, the J gene TRBJ2-7; TRBD1 agrees at 9 bases. The CDR3 spans 20 residues. V dropped 3 bases and J dropped 2; count of bases not matched to a gene: 21. Germline V gene data show CDR1 as SGDLS and CDR2 as YYNGEE. Looking up the rest from reference TRBV9 and TRBJ2-7 gives the full variable domain: DSGVTQTPKHLITATGQRVTLRCSPRSGDLSVYWYQQSLDQGLQFLIQYYNGEERAKGNILERFSAQQFPDLHSELNLSSLELGDSALYFCASSAGFLLPSTGGPYEQYFGPGTRLTVT.

Here the CDR3 reads CASSLTVQETQYF. The CDR3 DNA reads as TGTGCCAGCAGCTTAACAGTCCAAGAGACCCAGTACTTC. The chain carries TRBV7-2 and TRBJ2-5; D call uncertain. This CDR3 has 13 residues. Per the germline V gene, CDR1 is SGHTA and CDR2 is FQGNSA. The V gene lost 2 bases and the J gene lost 1 base, with 5 bases spanning the gap.

This CDR3 reads CAWSVLTEQYF. The CDR3 DNA reads TGTGCCTGGAGCGTACTTACGGAGCAGTACTTC. The rearrangement links TRBV30 to TRBJ2-7; D unclear. Germline loops: CDR1 GTSNPN, CDR2 SVGIG (reference sequence). V gave up 3 bases and J gave up 7 bases, with 10 bases separating them. The CDR3 contains 11 residues.

The rearrangement uses TRBV10-2 and TRBJ2-1; the match to TRBD2 covers 7 bases. The CDR3 contains 14 residues. V shed 5 bases, J shed 5 bases, and the junction held 6 bases outside the gene matches. Germline V gene lookup returns CDR1 WSHSY and CDR2 SAAADI. The CDR3 protein is CASSWEGLHNEQFF. The CDR3 DNA reads TGCGCCAGCAGTTGGGAGGGACTACACAATGAGCAGTTCTTC.

This sequence joins TRBV2 and TRBJ1-5; D ambiguous. The CDR3 runs to 15 residues. V was clipped by 0 bases and J by 0 bases, with 6 bases between them. Germline CDR1 SNHLY, CDR2 FYNNEI. CDR3 in amino acids: CASSEAWHSNQPQHF. In DNA, the CDR3 is TGTGCCAGCAGTGAAGCCTGGCATAGCAATCAGCCCCAGCATTTT.

CDR3 nucleotides: TGTGCCAGCAGCTCCGCAGACAGGGCGGCTCAGCCCCAGCATTTT. As protein: CASSSADRAAQPQHF. The gene calls are TRBV7-9 and TRBJ1-5, with 7 bases that match TRBD1. The V segment lost 4 bases and the J segment 6 bases; nucleotides outside the gene matches: 9. Germline lookup yields CDR1 SEHNR and CDR2 FQNEAQ (reference sequence). The CDR3 totals 15 residues.

The chain employs TRBV5-6 and TRBJ1-3, with 11 positions matching TRBD1. CDR1 is SGHDT and CDR2 is YYEEEE in the germline V gene. This CDR3 spans 16 amino acids. The ends lost 4 bases at V and 3 bases at J; junction bases unmatched: 6. The CDR3 loop reads CASSGRDRGFGNTIYF. The CDR3 coding sequence is TGTGCCAGCAGCGGAAGGGACAGGGGGTTTGGAAACACCATATATTTT. Complete variable domain (other parts from reference TRBV5-6 and TRBJ1-3): DAGVTQSPTHLIKTRGQQVTLRCSPKSGHDTVSWYQQALGQGPQFIFQYYEEEERQRGNFPDRFSGHQFPNYSSELNVNALLLGDSALYLCASSGRDRGFGNTIYFGEGSWLTVV.

The chain recombines TRBV29-1 with TRBJ2-3; 13 bases align to TRBD2. The CDR3 runs to 14 residues. Germline V gene sequence: CDR1 SQVTM, CDR2 ANQGSEA. V gave up 5 bases and J gave up 6 bases; unmatched junction bases: 5. The CDR3 sequence: CSVSGTSGKDTQYF. The CDR3 nucleotides read TGCAGCGTTTCTGGGACTAGCGGGAAGGATACGCAGTATTTT.

The V and J genes are TRBV12-5 and TRBJ1-5, with 7 bases matching TRBD1. Germline V lookup: CDR1 LGHNT, CDR2 FRNRAP. The CDR3 sequence is 14 residues long. After removal of 5 bases from V and 2 bases from J, the junction contained 3 bases not matched to a gene. CDR3 sequence: CASGLGQGNQPQHF. As DNA, the CDR3 is TGTGCTAGTGGTCTCGGACAGGGCAATCAGCCCCAGCATTTT. Variable domain in full (rest from reference TRBV12-5 and TRBJ1-5): DARVTQTPRHKVTEMGQEVTMRCQPILGHNTVFWYRQTMMQGLELLAYFRNRAPLDDSGMPKDRFSAEMPDATLATLKIQPSEPRDSAVYFCASGLGQGNQPQHFGDGTRLSIL.

The table lists this clone with a count of one. The rearrangement joins TRBV2 to TRBJ2-7; 7 bases are shared with TRBD2. The CDR3 is 14 amino acids. The V segment lost 5 bases and the J segment 3 bases; nucleotides outside the gene matches: 7. Per the germline V gene, CDR1 is SNHLY and CDR2 is FYNNEI. The CDR3: CASSSQGGSYEQYF. In DNA, the CDR3 is TGTGCCAGCAGTTCCCAAGGCGGGAGCTACGAGCAGTACTTC.

This sequence joins TRBV28 and TRBJ1-6, with 7 positions matching TRBD1. Germline V gene data show CDR1 as MDHEN and CDR2 as SYDVKM. CDR3 length: 15 residues. Trimming removed 3 bases from V and 7 bases from J; junction bases left unmatched: 6. In DNA form, the CDR3 reads TGTGCCAGCAGTTTGGGGGACAGAGCAAATTCACCCCTCCACTTT. It translates to CASSLGDRANSPLHF.

The chain links TRBV5-1 to TRBJ2-7; 8 nucleotides align to TRBD2. Germline V lookup: CDR1 SGHRS, CDR2 YFSETQ. V was pared by 0 bases and J by 1 base, with 6 bases of the junction left unmatched. This CDR3 spans 16 amino acids. The CDR3: CASSLGGLAVSYEQYF. The CDR3 DNA reads TGCGCCAGCAGCTTGGGTGGACTAGCAGTTTCCTACGAGCAGTACTTC.

The V call is TRBV5-1, the J call TRBJ2-5; tentative D call: TRBD2 (5 bases). The CDR3 is 12 residues long. Trimming left V 9 bases short and J 8 bases short, with 17 bases between. The V gene's germline CDR1 is SGHRS and CDR2 YFSETQ. CDR3 amino acids: CATSEDSVTQYF. For the CDR3, the DNA is TGCGCCACTTCTGAGGACTCGGTTACCCAGTACTTC.

V usage is TRBV29-1 and J usage is TRBJ2-7, with TRBD1 matching 11 bases. The V segment lost 3 bases and the J segment 5 bases; nucleotides outside the gene matches: 6. The CDR3 runs 14 residues. The germline V gene has CDR1 SQVTM and CDR2 ANQGSEA. In nucleotides, the CDR3 is TGCAGCGTTGACTTGGGACAGGGGGTCCACGAGCAGTACTTC. Translating it yields CSVDLGQGVHEQYF.

This clone has a single count. V is TRBV6-1 and J is TRBJ1-1; 8 nucleotides agree with TRBD1. Germline V lookup: CDR1 MNHNS, CDR2 SASEGT. J lost 5 bases, V lost 5 bases, and 4 bases had no gene match. The CDR3 runs 13 residues. The DNA for the CDR3 is TGTGCCAGCAGTACACAGGGGGAGACTGAAGCTTTCTTT. Translation gives CASSTQGETEAFF.

This clone came up once. V is TRBV5-6 and J is TRBJ2-7, with 7 positions matching TRBD1. Germline assignment: CDR1 SGHDT and CDR2 YYEEEE. With V trimmed by 4 bases and J by 4 bases, 11 bases remained unmatched. CDR3 size: 15 residues. As DNA, the CDR3 is TGTGCCAGCAGCCCCCGGACAGGTCCCCCTTACGAGCAGTACTTC. Encoded protein: CASSPRTGPPYEQYF.

The chain employs TRBV27 and TRBJ2-3; TRBD2 aligns across 14 bases. J gave up 1 base and V 5 bases, and 5 bases lay outside the gene matches. Germline CDR1 and CDR2: MNHEY and SMNVEV (reference sequence). This CDR3 contains 17 residues. The DNA for the CDR3 is TGTGCCAGCAGTCTAGGGACTAGCGGGAGAGGCACAGATACGCAGTATTTT. Translating gives CASSLGTSGRGTDTQYF.

CDR3 DNA: TGCGCCAGCAGCTTGGGGCAGGCCCTATACAATGAGCAGTTCTTC. This codes for CASSLGQALYNEQFF. This rearrangement joins TRBV5-1 to TRBJ2-1, with unresolved D. The germline gives CDR1 SGHRS, CDR2 YFSETQ. Between the trimmed V and J ends, which lost 0 bases and 4 bases, there was a span of 11 bases. The CDR3 totals 15 residues.

The J gene is TRBJ1-1, the V gene TRBV7-9, with D uncertain. V lost 2 bases to trimming and J lost 1 base, with 5 bases between them. Germline V gene sequence: CDR1 SEHNR, CDR2 FQNEAQ (reference sequence). CDR3 length: 13 amino acids. The CDR3 reads CASSLLSNTEAFF. CDR3 coding DNA: TGTGCCAGCAGCTTATTATCGAACACTGAAGCTTTCTTT.

The genes are TRBV5-1 and TRBJ2-7, with 8 nucleotides matching TRBD1. Germline CDR1 reads SGHRS; CDR2 reads YFSETQ. V lost 0 bases to trimming and J lost 5 bases; unmatched junction nucleotides: 4. This CDR3 region has 14 residues. The chain's CDR3 is CASSLEAGGNEQYF. The CDR3 bases are TGCGCCAGCAGCTTGGAGGCAGGGGGCAACGAGCAGTACTTC.

This clone was detected only once. The rearrangement links TRBV6-1 to TRBJ2-2, with 7 bases lining up with TRBD1. Germline assignment: CDR1 MNHNS and CDR2 SASEGT. Trimming took 7 bases from V and 5 from J; bases not matched to a gene: 10. The CDR3 is made up of 15 amino acids. The CDR3 loop is CASILRQGRTGELFF. CDR3 nucleotide sequence: TGTGCCAGCATCCTCAGACAGGGTAGGACCGGGGAGCTGTTTTTT.